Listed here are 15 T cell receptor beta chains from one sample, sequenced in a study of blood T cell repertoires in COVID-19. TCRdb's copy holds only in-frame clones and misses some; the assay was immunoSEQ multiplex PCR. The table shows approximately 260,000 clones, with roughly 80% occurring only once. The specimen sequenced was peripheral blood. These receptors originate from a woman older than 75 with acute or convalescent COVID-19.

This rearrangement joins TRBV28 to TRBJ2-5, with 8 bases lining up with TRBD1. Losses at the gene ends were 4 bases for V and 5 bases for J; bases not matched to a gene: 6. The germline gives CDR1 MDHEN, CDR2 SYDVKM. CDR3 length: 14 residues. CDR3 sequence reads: CASSYGAGGETQYF. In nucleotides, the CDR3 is TGTGCCAGCAGTTACGGGGCAGGGGGCGAGACCCAGTACTTC.

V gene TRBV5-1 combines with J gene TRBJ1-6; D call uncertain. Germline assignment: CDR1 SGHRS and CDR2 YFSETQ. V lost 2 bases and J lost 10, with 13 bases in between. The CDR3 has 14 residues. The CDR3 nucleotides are TGCGCCAGCAGCTTCATCGGGGATCGCTCACCCCTCCACTTT. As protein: CASSFIGDRSPLHF.

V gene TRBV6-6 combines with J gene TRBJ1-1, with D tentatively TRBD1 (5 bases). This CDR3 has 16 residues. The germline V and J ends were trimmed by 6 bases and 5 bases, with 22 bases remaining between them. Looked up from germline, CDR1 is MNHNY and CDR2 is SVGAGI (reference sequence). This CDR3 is CASSSRRVSPRTEAFF. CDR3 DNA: TGTGCCAGCAGCTCCCGCAGGGTGTCCCCGAGGACTGAAGCTTTCTTT.

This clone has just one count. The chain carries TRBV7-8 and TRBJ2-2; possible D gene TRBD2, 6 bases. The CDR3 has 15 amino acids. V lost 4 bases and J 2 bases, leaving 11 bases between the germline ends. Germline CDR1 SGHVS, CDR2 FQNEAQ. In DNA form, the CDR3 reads TGTGCCAGCAGCTCTGGGGGGACTAACACCGGGGAGCTGTTTTTT. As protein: CASSSGGTNTGELFF.

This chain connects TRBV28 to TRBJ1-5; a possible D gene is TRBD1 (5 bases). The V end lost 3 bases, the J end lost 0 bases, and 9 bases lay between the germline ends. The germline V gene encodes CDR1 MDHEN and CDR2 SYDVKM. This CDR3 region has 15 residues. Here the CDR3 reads CASSLGGSSNQPQHF. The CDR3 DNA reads TGTGCCAGCAGTTTGGGGGGATCTAGCAATCAGCCCCAGCATTTT.

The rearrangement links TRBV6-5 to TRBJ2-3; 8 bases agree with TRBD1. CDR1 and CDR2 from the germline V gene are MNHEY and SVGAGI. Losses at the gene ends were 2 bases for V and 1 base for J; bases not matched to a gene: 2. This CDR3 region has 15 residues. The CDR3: CASSYTDRGTDTQYF. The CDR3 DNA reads TGTGCCAGCAGTTACACGGACAGGGGCACAGATACGCAGTATTTT.

DNA for the CDR3: TGTGCCTGGAGGCGGACAGGGAGCACCTACGAGCAGTACTTC. Amino acids: CAWRRTGSTYEQYF. The V call is TRBV30, the J call TRBJ2-7; 8 nucleotides align to TRBD1. This CDR3 spans 14 amino acids. CDR1 is GTSNPN, CDR2 SVGIG, per germline (reference sequence). With 3 bases clipped from V and 2 bases from J, the junction kept 6 bases outside the gene matches.

CDR3 DNA sequence: TGTGCCAGCAGCTTGGACACCTCCTATAATTCACCCCTCCACTTT. Protein: CASSLDTSYNSPLHF. V gene TRBV5-4 combines with J gene TRBJ1-6; D is unclear. V dropped 0 bases and J dropped 0 bases, with 4 bases sitting between them. The CDR3 length is 15 residues. From germline, CDR1 is SGHNT and CDR2 YYREEE (reference sequence).

The CDR3 DNA reads TGTGCCACCAGCTCTCAGGCAGGGGCCGAGCAGTACTTC. This codes for CATSSQAGAEQYF. The J gene is TRBJ2-7, the V gene TRBV15, with a possible D match to TRBD1 (6 bases). Trimming shortened V by 5 bases and J by 6 bases, and 14 bases separated the two germline ends. Germline loops: CDR1 LNHNV, CDR2 YYDKDF (reference sequence). This CDR3 comprises 13 residues. Full variable domain (rest looked up from reference TRBV15 and TRBJ2-7): DAMVIQNPRYQVTQFGKPVTLSCSQTLNHNVMYWYQQKSSQAPKLLFHYYDKDFNNEADTPDNFQSRRPNTSFCFLDIRSPGLGDTAMYLCATSSQAGAEQYFGPGTRLTVT.

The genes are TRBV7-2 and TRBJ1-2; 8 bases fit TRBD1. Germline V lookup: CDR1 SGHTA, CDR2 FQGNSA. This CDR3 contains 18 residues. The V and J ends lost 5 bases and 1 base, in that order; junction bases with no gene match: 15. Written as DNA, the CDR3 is TGTGCCAGCAGCCGGGGCGGGATCCAGGGGGCACTTAACTATGGCTACACCTTC. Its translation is CASSRGGIQGALNYGYTF.

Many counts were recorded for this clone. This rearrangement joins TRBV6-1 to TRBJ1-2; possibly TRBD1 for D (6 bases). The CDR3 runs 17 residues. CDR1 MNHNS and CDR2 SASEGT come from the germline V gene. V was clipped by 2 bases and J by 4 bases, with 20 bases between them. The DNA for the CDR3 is TGTGCCAGCAGTGAAAGCGGGAAGGGGGGTTATCTCTATGGCTACACCTTC. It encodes CASSESGKGGYLYGYTF.

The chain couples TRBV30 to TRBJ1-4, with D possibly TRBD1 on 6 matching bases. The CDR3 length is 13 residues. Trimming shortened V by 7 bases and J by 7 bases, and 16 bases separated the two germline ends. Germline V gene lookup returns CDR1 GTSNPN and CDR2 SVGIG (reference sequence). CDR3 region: CASTLGQTEKLFF. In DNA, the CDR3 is TGTGCCTCGACCTTGGGACAAACTGAAAAACTGTTTTTT.

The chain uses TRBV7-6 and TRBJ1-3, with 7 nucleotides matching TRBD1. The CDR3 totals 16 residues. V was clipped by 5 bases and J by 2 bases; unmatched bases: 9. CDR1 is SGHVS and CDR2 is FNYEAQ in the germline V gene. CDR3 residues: CASSPRQGSAGNTIYF. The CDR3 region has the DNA TGTGCCAGCAGCCCCAGACAGGGATCAGCTGGAAACACCATATATTTT.

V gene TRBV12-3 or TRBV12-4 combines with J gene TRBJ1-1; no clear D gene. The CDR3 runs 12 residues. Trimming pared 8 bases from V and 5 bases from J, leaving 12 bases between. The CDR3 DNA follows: TGTGCCAGCGGTCTCTCGGTGACTGAAGCTTTCTTT. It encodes CASGLSVTEAFF.

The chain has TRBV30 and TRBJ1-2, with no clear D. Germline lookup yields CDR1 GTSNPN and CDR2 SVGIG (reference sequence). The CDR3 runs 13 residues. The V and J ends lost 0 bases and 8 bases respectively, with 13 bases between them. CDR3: CAWSVSGRRGYTF. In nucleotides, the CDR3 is TGTGCCTGGAGTGTATCGGGGAGACGGGGCTACACCTTC.